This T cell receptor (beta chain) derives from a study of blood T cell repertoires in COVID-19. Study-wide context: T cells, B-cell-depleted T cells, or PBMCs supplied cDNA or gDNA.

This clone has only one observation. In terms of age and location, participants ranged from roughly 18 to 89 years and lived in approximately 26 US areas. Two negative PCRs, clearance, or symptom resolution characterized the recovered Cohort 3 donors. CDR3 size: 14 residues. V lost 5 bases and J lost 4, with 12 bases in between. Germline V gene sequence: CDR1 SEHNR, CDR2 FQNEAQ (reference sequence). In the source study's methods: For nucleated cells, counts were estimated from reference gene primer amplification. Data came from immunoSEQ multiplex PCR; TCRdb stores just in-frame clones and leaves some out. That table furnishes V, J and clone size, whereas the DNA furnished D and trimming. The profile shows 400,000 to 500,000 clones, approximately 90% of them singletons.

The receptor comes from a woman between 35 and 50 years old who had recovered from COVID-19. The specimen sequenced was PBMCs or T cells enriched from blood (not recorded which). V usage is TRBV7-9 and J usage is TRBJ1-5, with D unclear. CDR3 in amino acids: CASSPPLDNQPQHF. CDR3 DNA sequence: TGTGCCAGCAGCCCCCCCCTAGATAATCAGCCCCAGCATTTT.